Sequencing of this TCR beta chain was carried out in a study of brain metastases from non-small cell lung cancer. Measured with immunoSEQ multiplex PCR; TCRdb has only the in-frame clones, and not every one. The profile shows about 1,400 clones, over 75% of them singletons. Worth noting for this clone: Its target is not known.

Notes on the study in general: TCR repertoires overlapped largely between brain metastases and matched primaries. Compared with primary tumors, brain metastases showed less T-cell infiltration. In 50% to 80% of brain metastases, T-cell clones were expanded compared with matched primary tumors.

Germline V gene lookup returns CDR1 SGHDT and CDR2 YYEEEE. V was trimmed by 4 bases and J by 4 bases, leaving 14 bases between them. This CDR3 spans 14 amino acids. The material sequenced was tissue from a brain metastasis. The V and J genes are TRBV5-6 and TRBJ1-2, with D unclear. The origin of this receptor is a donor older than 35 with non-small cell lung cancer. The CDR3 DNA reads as TGTGCCAGCAGCCCTAGCTCAAGGGTCTATGGCTACACCTTC. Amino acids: CASSPSSRVYGYTF.